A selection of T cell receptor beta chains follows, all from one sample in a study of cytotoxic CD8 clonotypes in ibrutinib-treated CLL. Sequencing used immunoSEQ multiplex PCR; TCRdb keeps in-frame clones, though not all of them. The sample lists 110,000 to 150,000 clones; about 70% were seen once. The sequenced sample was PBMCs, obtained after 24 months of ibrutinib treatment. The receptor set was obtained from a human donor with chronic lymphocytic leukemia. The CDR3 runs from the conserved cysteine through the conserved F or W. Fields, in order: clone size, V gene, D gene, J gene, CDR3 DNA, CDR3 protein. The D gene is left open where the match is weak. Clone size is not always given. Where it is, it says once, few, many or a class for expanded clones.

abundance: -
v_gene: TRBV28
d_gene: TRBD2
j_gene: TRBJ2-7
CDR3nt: TGTGCCAGCAGCCCCCGTGGACTAGGCCCCTACGAGCAGTACTTC
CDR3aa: CASSPRGLGPYEQYF

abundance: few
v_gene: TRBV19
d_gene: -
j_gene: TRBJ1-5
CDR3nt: TGTGCCAGTAGTATGGGTCGGAGCAATCAGCCCCAGCATTTT
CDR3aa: CASSMGRSNQPQHF

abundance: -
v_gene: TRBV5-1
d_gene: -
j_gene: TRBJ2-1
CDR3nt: TGCGCCAGCAGCCCGGACAGCAATGAGCAGTTCTTC
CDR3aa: CASSPDSNEQFF

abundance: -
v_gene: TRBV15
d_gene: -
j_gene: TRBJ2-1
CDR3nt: TGTGCCACCAGCATCGGACCGGAGTCGGGGGAGCAGTTCTTC
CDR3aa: CATSIGPESGEQFF

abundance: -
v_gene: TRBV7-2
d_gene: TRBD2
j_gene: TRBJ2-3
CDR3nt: TGTGCCAGCAGCCCTCGGACTAGCGGGGGCTCGGCAGATACGCAGTATTTT
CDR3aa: CASSPRTSGGSADTQYF

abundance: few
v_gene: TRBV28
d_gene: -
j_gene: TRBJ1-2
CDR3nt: TGTGCCAGCAGGTCGGTGAACTATGGCTACACCTTC
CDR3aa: CASRSVNYGYTF

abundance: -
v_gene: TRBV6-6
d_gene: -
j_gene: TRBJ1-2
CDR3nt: TGTGCCAGCAGTTACTCGGGAGGGGTAAACGGCTACACCTTC
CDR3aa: CASSYSGGVNGYTF

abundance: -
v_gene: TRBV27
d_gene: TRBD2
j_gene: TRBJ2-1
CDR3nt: TGTGCCAGCAGTCCCCCCCGGACTAGCGGGACGGGTGAGCAGTTCTTC
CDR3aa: CASSPPRTSGTGEQFF

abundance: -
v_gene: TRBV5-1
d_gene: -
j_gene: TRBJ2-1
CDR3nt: TGCGCCAGCAGCTTAGAGGGGCGGGGGCAGTTCTTC
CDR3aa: CASSLEGRGQFF

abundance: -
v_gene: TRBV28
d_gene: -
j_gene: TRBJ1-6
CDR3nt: TGTGCCAGTGGGGAATATAATTCACCCCTCCACTTT
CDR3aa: CASGEYNSPLHF

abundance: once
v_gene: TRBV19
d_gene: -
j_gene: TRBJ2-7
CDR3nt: TGTGCCAGTACCCCCCGCGGCCACCCCTACGAGCAGTACTTC
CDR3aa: CASTPRGHPYEQYF

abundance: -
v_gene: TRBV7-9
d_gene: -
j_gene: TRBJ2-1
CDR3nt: TGTGCCAGCAGCCCCACGGGGGATGAGCAGTTCTTC
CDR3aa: CASSPTGDEQFF

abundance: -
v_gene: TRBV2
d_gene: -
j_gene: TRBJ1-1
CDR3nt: TGTGCCAGCAGGCCCCTTACCATCGGGGGTAATGAAGCTTTCTTT
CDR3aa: CASRPLTIGGNEAFF

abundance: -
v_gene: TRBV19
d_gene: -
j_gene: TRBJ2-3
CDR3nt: TGTGCCAGTAGTATGGGGGCGGACCCCAGCACAGATACGCAGTATTTT
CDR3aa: CASSMGADPSTDTQYF

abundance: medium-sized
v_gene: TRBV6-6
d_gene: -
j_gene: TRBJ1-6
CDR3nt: TGTGCCAGCAGTTACCTCGTTGGGGGTGATTCACCCCTCCACTTT
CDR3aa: CASSYLVGGDSPLHF

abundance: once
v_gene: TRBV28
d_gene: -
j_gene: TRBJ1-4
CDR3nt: TGTGCCAGCAGTTTATGGGAAGAAGCAACTAATGAAAAACTGTTTTTT
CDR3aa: CASSLWEEATNEKLFF

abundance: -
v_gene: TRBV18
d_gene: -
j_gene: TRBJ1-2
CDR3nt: TGTGCCAGCTCACCCGGGCCCCCTAACTATGGCTACACCTTC
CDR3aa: CASSPGPPNYGYTF

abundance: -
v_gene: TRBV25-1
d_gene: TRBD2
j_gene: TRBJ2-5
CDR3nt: TGTGCCAGCAGCCCGGTAGCGGGGGCCCAAGAGACCCAGTACTTC
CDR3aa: CASSPVAGAQETQYF

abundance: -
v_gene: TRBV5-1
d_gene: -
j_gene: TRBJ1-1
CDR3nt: TGCGCCAGCAGCTTGGTAGGTGTGGGGACTGAAGCTTTCTTT
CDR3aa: CASSLVGVGTEAFF

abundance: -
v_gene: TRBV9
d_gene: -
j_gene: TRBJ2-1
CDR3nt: TGTGCCAGCAGCGTAGCGACTATGGGTCCTGGGAATGAGCAGTTCTTC
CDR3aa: CASSVATMGPGNEQFF

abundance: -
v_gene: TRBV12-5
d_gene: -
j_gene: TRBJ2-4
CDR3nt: TGTGCTAGTGGTTTGTTGTATAACAAAAACATTCAGTACTTC
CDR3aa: CASGLLYNKNIQYF

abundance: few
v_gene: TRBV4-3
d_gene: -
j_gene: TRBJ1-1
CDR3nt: TGCGCCAGCAGCCAAGATCTCGGGGGGAACACTGAAGCTTTCTTT
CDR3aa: CASSQDLGGNTEAFF

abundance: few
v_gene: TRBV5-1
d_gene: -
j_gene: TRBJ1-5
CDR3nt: TGCGCCAGCAGCTTGGGAGGGACGAATCAGCCCCAGCATTTT
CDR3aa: CASSLGGTNQPQHF

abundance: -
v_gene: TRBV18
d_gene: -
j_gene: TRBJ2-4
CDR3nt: TGTGCCAGCTCACCAGGGACAAAAAACATTCAGTACTTC
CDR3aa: CASSPGTKNIQYF

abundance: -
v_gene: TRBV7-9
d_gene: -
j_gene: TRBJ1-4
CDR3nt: TGTGCCAGCAGCACCGGGCCCCTGGGCGCAACTAATGAAAAACTGTTTTTT
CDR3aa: CASSTGPLGATNEKLFF

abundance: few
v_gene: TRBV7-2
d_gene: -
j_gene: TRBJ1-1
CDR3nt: TGTGCCAGCAGCTTAGTTGGCAACACTGAAGCTTTCTTT
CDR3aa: CASSLVGNTEAFF

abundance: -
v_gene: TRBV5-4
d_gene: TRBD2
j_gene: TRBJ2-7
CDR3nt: TGTGCCAGCAGCCCCGGGACTAGCGGCACCTACGAGCAGTACTTC
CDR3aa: CASSPGTSGTYEQYF

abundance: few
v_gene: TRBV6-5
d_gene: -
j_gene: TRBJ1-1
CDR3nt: TGTGCCAGCAGTTGGCGGGGACCGAACACTGAAGCTTTCTTT
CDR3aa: CASSWRGPNTEAFF

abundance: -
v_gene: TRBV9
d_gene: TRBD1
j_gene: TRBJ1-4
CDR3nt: TGTGCCAGCAGCCCAGGGACAGGGGGCTATGAAAAACTGTTTTTT
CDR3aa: CASSPGTGGYEKLFF

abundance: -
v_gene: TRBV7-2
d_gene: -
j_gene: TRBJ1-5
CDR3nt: TGTGCCAGCAGCCCCGGGTCGGGAGGGAATCAGCCCCAGCATTTT
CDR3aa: CASSPGSGGNQPQHF

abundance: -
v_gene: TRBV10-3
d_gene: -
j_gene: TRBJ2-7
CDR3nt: TGTGCCATCAGTGCCTCGGGGGCAGACCACTACGAGCAGTACTTC
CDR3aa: CAISASGADHYEQYF

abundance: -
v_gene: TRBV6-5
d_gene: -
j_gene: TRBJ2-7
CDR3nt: TGTGCCAGCAGGTCGTGGTACGAGCAGTACTTC
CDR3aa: CASRSWYEQYF

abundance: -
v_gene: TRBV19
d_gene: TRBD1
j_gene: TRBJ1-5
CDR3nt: TGTGCCAGTAGTTGGGGACAGGGCGGACAGCCCCAGCATTTT
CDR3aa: CASSWGQGGQPQHF

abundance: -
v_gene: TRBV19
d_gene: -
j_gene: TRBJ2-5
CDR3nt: TGTGCCAGTAGTATCCGGCAAACAGACCTGGAGACCCAGTACTTC
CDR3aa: CASSIRQTDLETQYF

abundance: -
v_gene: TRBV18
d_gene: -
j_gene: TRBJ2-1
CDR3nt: TGTGCCAGCTCACCACCGGGGGACACTAACAATGAGCAGTTCTTC
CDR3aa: CASSPPGDTNNEQFF

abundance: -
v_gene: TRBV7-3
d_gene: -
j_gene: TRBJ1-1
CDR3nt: TGTGCCAGCAGGCCGGTCGGGGATGTGAACACTGAAGCTTTCTTT
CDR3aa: CASRPVGDVNTEAFF

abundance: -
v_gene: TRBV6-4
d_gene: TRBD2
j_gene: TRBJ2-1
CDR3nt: TGTGCCAGCAGTGACTTCGGGGGACTAGCGGGAGCGGGATGGATAAATGAGCAGTTCTTC
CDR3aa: CASSDFGGLAGAGWINEQFF

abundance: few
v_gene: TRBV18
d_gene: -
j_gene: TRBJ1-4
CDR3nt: TGTGCCAGCTCACCCGAACAGGGTCCCGAAAAACTGTTTTTT
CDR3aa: CASSPEQGPEKLFF

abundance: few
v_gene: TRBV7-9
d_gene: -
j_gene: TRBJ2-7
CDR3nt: TGTGCCAGCAGCCGGACGGTCGTGGGGGGCGACGAGCAGTACTTC
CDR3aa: CASSRTVVGGDEQYF

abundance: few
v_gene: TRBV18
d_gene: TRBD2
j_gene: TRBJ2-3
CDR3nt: TGTGCCAGCTCACCTGATAGCGGGGGGGCCCGCCGTGAGCAGTATTTT
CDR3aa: CASSPDSGGARREQYF

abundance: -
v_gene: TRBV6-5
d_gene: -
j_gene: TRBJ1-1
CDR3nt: TGTGCCAGCAGTACGACTACAGGGCACACTGAAGCTTTCTTT
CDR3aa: CASSTTTGHTEAFF

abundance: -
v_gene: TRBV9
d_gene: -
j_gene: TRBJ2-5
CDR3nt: TGTGCCAGCAGCGTATTGGGGGAAAACGGCTGGGAGACCCAGTACTTC
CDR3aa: CASSVLGENGWETQYF

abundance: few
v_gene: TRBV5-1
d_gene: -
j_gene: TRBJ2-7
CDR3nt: TGCGCCAGCAGCGCCGGGGCCCCCTACGAGCAGTACTTC
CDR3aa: CASSAGAPYEQYF

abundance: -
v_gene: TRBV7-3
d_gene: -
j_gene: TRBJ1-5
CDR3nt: TGTGCCAGCAGTCCCTCGGGGTCTGGTCAGCCCCAGCATTTT
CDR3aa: CASSPSGSGQPQHF

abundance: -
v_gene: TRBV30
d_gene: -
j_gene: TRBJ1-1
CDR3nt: TGTGCCTGGAGTGTAGGGGCGGGGACTGAAGCTTTCTTT
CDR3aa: CAWSVGAGTEAFF